These 18 T cell receptor beta chains originate from one sample sequenced in a study of radiotherapy plus CTLA-4 blockade in lung cancer. Here immunoSEQ multiplex PCR was the method, and the copy in TCRdb shows in-frame clones only, minus some. This sample has about 27,000 clones, with approximately 70% found just once. The material sequenced was peripheral blood, taken from a patient treated with radiotherapy plus ipilimumab. The receptors were sampled from a human donor with non-small cell lung cancer who had stable disease on radiotherapy plus ipilimumab.

This clone showed up just a few times. The V and J genes are TRBV4-2 and TRBJ2-4, with D perhaps matching TRBD1 or TRBD2 (7 bases each). The CDR3 loop spans 18 amino acids. Trimming took off 4 bases at V and 0 bases at J, with 19 bases between the two ends. Germline loops: CDR1 LGHNA, CDR2 YNFKEQ. CDR3 in amino acids: CASSLAGGGREAKNIQYF. CDR3 DNA: TGTGCCAGCAGCCTAGCAGGGGGTGGGAGGGAAGCCAAAAACATTCAGTACTTC.

This rearrangement joins TRBV21-1 to TRBJ1-5; the D call in the table, TRBD1, was not verified against the DNA. TRBV21-1 represents a pseudogene. CDR3 size: 14 residues. CDR3 protein: CASIQSQGGKPQHF. CDR3 nucleotide sequence: TGTGCCAGCATACAATCCCAGGGGGGAAAGCCCCAGCATTTT.

The rearrangement links TRBV19 to TRBJ1-2; 12 bases agree with TRBD1. Losses at the gene ends were 4 bases for V and 5 bases for J; bases not matched to a gene: 5. The CDR3 is 15 residues long. Germline V lookup: CDR1 LNHDA, CDR2 SQIVND (reference sequence). CDR3 sequence reads: CASSTPGQGAYGYTF. The CDR3 DNA sequence: TGTGCCAGTAGTACACCGGGACAGGGGGCATATGGCTACACCTTC.

This clone came up a few times. The chain has TRBV28 and TRBJ2-6, with 12 bases lining up with TRBD2. Per germline, CDR1 MDHEN and CDR2 SYDVKM. V shed 2 bases, J shed 2 bases, and the junction held 1 base outside the gene matches. This CDR3 comprises 17 residues. The CDR3 coding sequence is TGTGCCAGCAGTTTACTAGCGGGAGGGCCTGGGGCCAACGTCCTGACTTTC. Translated: CASSLLAGGPGANVLTF. The variable domain in full, with the rest retrieved from reference TRBV28 and TRBJ2-6, is DVKVTQSSRYLVKRTGEKVFLECVQDMDHENMFWYRQDPGLGLRLIYFSYDVKMKEKGDIPEGYSVSREKKERFSLILESASTNQTSMYLCASSLLAGGPGANVLTFGAGSRLTVL.

V gene TRBV29-1 combines with J gene TRBJ2-1, with D unclear. Germline V gene lookup returns CDR1 SQVTM and CDR2 ANQGSEA. This CDR3 has 11 amino acids. Deletions cut 7 bases from V and 6 bases from J, with 10 bases between. The CDR3 reads CSALSSNEQFF. The CDR3 nucleotides read TGCAGCGCCCTTTCGAGCAATGAGCAGTTCTTC.

The V call is TRBV5-6, the J call TRBJ1-3, with D possibly TRBD1 on 6 matching bases. This CDR3 is built from 14 residues. CDR1 and CDR2 from the germline V gene are SGHDT and YYEEEE. V lost 4 bases to trimming and J lost 2 bases, with 10 bases between them. For the CDR3, the DNA is TGTGCCAGCAGCATACAGGGCACTGGAAACACCATATATTTT. Translation gives CASSIQGTGNTIYF.

This sequence joins TRBV21-1 and TRBJ2-4. TRBV21-1 is listed as a pseudogene. CDR3 size: 14 residues. CDR3 DNA sequence: TGTGCCAGCAGCAAAGAAAAAGCCAAAAACATTCAGTACTTC. This gives the protein CASSKEKAKNIQYF.

The CDR3 DNA reads as TGTGCCAGCAGCGTGGACAGGGGTTATGAGGTGAACACTGAAGCTTTCTTT. Amino acid sequence: CASSVDRGYEVNTEAFF. V gene TRBV21-1 combines with J gene TRBJ1-1; the DNA was not used to check the table's D call, TRBD1. TRBV21-1 is given as a pseudogene. CDR3 length: 17 amino acids.

The V call is TRBV19, the J call TRBJ2-1; 11 nucleotides line up with TRBD2. CDR1 and CDR2 (germline): LNHDA, SQIVND (reference sequence). The CDR3 runs to 15 residues. Germline trimming cut 4 bases from V and 6 bases from J; bases unmatched to any gene: 5. The DNA of the CDR3 is TGTGCCAGTAGTACTAGCGGGAGGAAAAGCAATGAGCAGTTCTTC. It specifies CASSTSGRKSNEQFF.

V usage is TRBV5-1 and J usage is TRBJ2-1, with 7 bases that match TRBD1. This CDR3 is 15 amino acids long. V lost 1 base to trimming and J lost 6 bases; unmatched junction nucleotides: 7. Germline V gene data show CDR1 as SGHRS and CDR2 as YFSETQ. CDR3 sequence: CASSLIGGDFNEQFF. Here the CDR3 DNA reads TGCGCCAGCAGCTTGATAGGGGGCGATTTCAATGAGCAGTTCTTC.

The J gene is TRBJ2-1, the V gene TRBV6-1; 12 bases are a match to TRBD2. The CDR3 extends over 15 amino acids. V gave up 9 bases and J gave up 3 bases; unmatched junction bases: 6. Per germline, CDR1 MNHNS and CDR2 SASEGT. The CDR3 nucleotides are TGTGCCAGTCGATGGACTAGCGGGGACTACAATGAGCAGTTCTTC. Encoded protein: CASRWTSGDYNEQFF.

The V and J genes are TRBV11-2 and TRBJ1-1; D uncertain. This CDR3 is built from 14 residues. Germline values: CDR1 SGHAT, CDR2 FQNNGV. Deletions cut 5 bases from V and 5 bases from J, with 15 bases between. The CDR3 DNA reads TGTGCCAGCAGCCCGAAGAGGGTATTGACTGAAGCTTTCTTT. Translation: CASSPKRVLTEAFF.

The V call is TRBV11-3, the J call TRBJ2-2; 7 nucleotides agree with TRBD2. This CDR3 is built from 16 residues. Trimming at V came to 2 bases and at J to 7 bases, leaving 10 bases not matched to a gene. The germline CDR1 and CDR2 sequences are SGHNT and YENEEA. Here the CDR3 DNA reads TGTGCCAGCAGCTTATCGGCGGGAGTACGGGTCGGGGAGCTGTTTTTT. Amino acid sequence: CASSLSAGVRVGELFF. Variable domain in full (rest from reference TRBV11-3 and TRBJ2-2): EAGVVQSPRYKIIEKKQPVAFWCNPISGHNTLYWYLQNLGQGPELLIRYENEEAVDDSQLPKDRFSAERLKGVDSTLKIQPAELGDSAVYLCASSLSAGVRVGELFFGEGSRLTVL.

V gene TRBV5-6 combines with J gene TRBJ1-4, with TRBD1 identical over 7 bases. Per germline, CDR1 SGHDT and CDR2 YYEEEE. Trimming cost V 4 bases and J 6 bases; bases outside gene matches: 9. CDR3 length equals 15 residues. This CDR3 is CASSGPGQSHEKLFF. CDR3 nucleotides: TGTGCCAGCAGCGGACCGGGACAGTCCCATGAAAAACTGTTTTTT.

The chain carries TRBV5-8 and TRBJ1-5, with TRBD1 as a possible D gene (5 bases). V gave up 4 bases and J gave up 5 bases, with 13 bases separating them. The CDR3 extends over 14 amino acids. Germline values: CDR1 SGHTS, CDR2 YDEGEE. This CDR3 reads CASSLGRGHQPQHF. DNA for the CDR3: TGTGCCAGCAGCCTAGGGAGGGGCCATCAGCCCCAGCATTTT.

This rearrangement joins TRBV19 to TRBJ2-4, with D perhaps matching TRBD1 (6 bases). Germline loops: CDR1 LNHDA, CDR2 SQIVND (reference sequence). V was shortened by 5 bases and J by 0 bases, with 11 bases between the two germline ends. CDR3 size: 15 residues. The CDR3 protein is CASSDSGVAKNIQYF. In DNA form, the CDR3 reads TGTGCCAGTAGTGACTCAGGGGTAGCCAAAAACATTCAGTACTTC.

The V gene is TRBV4-2, the J gene TRBJ2-5; possible D gene TRBD2, 5 bases. Germline CDR1 reads LGHNA; CDR2 reads YNFKEQ. This CDR3 region has 16 residues. Trimming left V 0 bases short and J 4 bases short, with 15 bases between. CDR3 region: CASSQESTRSGETQYF. For the CDR3, the DNA is TGTGCCAGCAGCCAAGAATCTACTAGGTCGGGAGAGACCCAGTACTTC.

The chain carries TRBV4-1 and TRBJ2-1; 9 positions match TRBD2. V lost 3 bases and J lost 4; bases outside the gene matches: 7. Germline CDR1 MGHRA, CDR2 YSYEKL. CDR3 length: 16 amino acids. The chain's CDR3 is CASSQAPLAGYNEQFF. CDR3 coding DNA: TGCGCCAGCAGCCAGGCCCCCCTAGCGGGGTACAATGAGCAGTTCTTC.